The 20 T cell receptor beta chains below all came from one sample that was sequenced in a study of control samples from healthy donors and cancer patients. The assay was immunoSEQ multiplex PCR, and TCRdb's table has in-frame clones only and misses some. The sample contains roughly 140,000 clones, nearly 95% of which appear only once. Input material: blood. Receptors originate from a man between 50 and 59 years old in good health.

V and J are TRBV5-5 and TRBJ1-2, with TRBD1 as a possible D gene (6 bases). The V end was cut by 2 bases, the J end by 4 bases, with 12 bases between. CDR3 length: 14 amino acids. Germline-derived CDR1 and CDR2 are SGHKS and YYEKEE (reference sequence). CDR3: CASSFRDTLYGYTF. The CDR3 region has the DNA TGTGCCAGCAGCTTCCGGGACACACTCTATGGCTACACCTTC.

The chain has TRBV3-1 (or the pseudogene TRBV3-2) and TRBJ1-2, with D uncertain. The CDR3 has 14 residues. Germline-derived CDR1 and CDR2 are LGHDT and YNNKEL (reference sequence). The V end was cut by 2 bases, the J end by 4 bases, with 11 bases between. CDR3 region: CASSQTATGYGYTF. The CDR3 DNA reads as TGTGCCAGCAGCCAAACGGCGACGGGCTATGGCTACACCTTC.

The J gene is TRBJ2-3, the V gene TRBV28, with 8 bases matching TRBD2. V shed 5 bases and J 4 bases; nucleotides not matched to a gene: 11. CDR1 and CDR2 from the germline V gene are MDHEN and SYDVKM. This CDR3 has 16 amino acids. In DNA, the CDR3 is TGTGCCAGCAGTACGCTAGCGGGTCTTAGGTCAGATACGCAGTATTTT. Translation gives CASSTLAGLRSDTQYF.

In DNA form, the CDR3 reads TGCGCCAGCAGCCCCAGGGACACCAATCTGAACACTGAAGCTTTCTTT. It encodes CASSPRDTNLNTEAFF. The genes are TRBV5-1 and TRBJ1-1, with D possibly TRBD1 on 6 matching bases. The V and J ends lost 4 bases and 0 bases respectively, with 16 bases between them. This CDR3 is built from 16 residues. Germline V lookup: CDR1 SGHRS, CDR2 YFSETQ.

The rearrangement uses TRBV11-2 and TRBJ2-7; 10 nucleotides align to TRBD1. In germline, CDR1 is SGHAT, CDR2 FQNNGV. The CDR3 consists of 17 residues. V gave up 2 bases and J gave up 0 bases; unmatched junction bases: 7. The CDR3 loop is CASSLNAGQGNSYEQYF. The CDR3 DNA reads as TGTGCCAGCAGCTTAAATGCGGGACAGGGGAACTCCTACGAGCAGTACTTC. The full variable domain, rest sourced from reference TRBV11-2 and TRBJ2-7, is EAGVAQSPRYKIIEKRQSVAFWCNPISGHATLYWYQQILGQGPKLLIQFQNNGVVDDSQLPKDRFSAERLKGVDSTLKIQPAKLEDSAVYLCASSLNAGQGNSYEQYFGPGTRLTVT.

This chain uses TRBV30 with TRBJ1-6, with D maybe TRBD1 (5 bases). CDR1 is GTSNPN, CDR2 SVGIG, per germline (reference sequence). V dropped 5 bases and J dropped 15 bases, with 20 bases sitting between them. The CDR3 is 13 residues long. CDR3 protein: CAWLRQGFGHLHF. Written as DNA, the CDR3 is TGTGCCTGGTTGCGCCAGGGATTTGGTCACCTCCACTTT.

This sequence joins TRBV21-1 and TRBJ1-3; the D segment call TRBD1 is taken from the table without a DNA check. TRBV21-1 is deemed a pseudogene. The CDR3 loop spans 17 amino acids. This CDR3 is CASSNRNRGSSGNTIYF. In nucleotides, the CDR3 is TGTGCCAGCAGCAACCGGAACAGGGGAAGCTCTGGAAACACCATATATTTT.

The chain links TRBV20-1 to TRBJ2-7, with D uncertain. The germline gives CDR1 DFQATT, CDR2 SNEGSKA (reference sequence). The CDR3 extends over 10 amino acids. V was pared by 5 bases and J by 3 bases, with 5 bases between. CDR3 amino acids: CSASLYEQYF. CDR3 DNA sequence: TGCAGTGCTTCCCTCTACGAGCAGTACTTC.

The J gene is TRBJ2-1, the V gene TRBV11-2; the match to TRBD2 covers 7 bases. In germline, CDR1 is SGHAT, CDR2 FQNNGV. The length of the CDR3 is 13 residues. J lost 14 bases, V lost 0 bases, and 7 bases had no gene match. The CDR3 loop is CASSLDGRGGEFF. CDR3 DNA sequence: TGTGCCAGCAGCTTAGACGGGCGTGGGGGGGAGTTCTTC.

This rearrangement joins TRBV30 to TRBJ1-3; TRBD1 aligns across 9 bases. The CDR3 sequence is 12 residues long. The germline V gene encodes CDR1 GTSNPN and CDR2 SVGIG (reference sequence). The CDR3, as DNA: TGTGCTATACAGGGGGCCGTGAACACCATATATTTT. Translating it yields CAIQGAVNTIYF.

The DNA for the CDR3 is TGCGCCAGCAGCGGTAGCGGGAGATCGACAGATACGCAGTATTTT. As protein: CASSGSGRSTDTQYF. The chain links TRBV10-1 to TRBJ2-3; 9 positions agree with TRBD2. The CDR3 loop spans 15 amino acids. Germline V gene lookup returns CDR1 WNHNN and CDR2 SYGVQD (reference sequence). V lost 6 bases to trimming and J lost 3 bases; unmatched junction nucleotides: 7.

The chain has TRBV11-2 and TRBJ1-5; D unresolved. The germline gives CDR1 SGHAT, CDR2 FQNNGV. This CDR3 is built from 14 residues. With 1 base removed from V and 0 bases from J, the gap between germline ends came to 4 bases. This chain's CDR3 is CASSLGTSNQPQHF. The CDR3 bases are TGTGCCAGCAGCTTAGGGACTAGCAATCAGCCCCAGCATTTT.

The CDR3 nucleotides are TGTGCCATCAGTGGGGTCGATAGACAGGGGGGCTCTGAAGCTTTCTTT. It is translated as CAISGVDRQGGSEAFF. V is TRBV10-3 and J is TRBJ1-1; 9 bases line up with TRBD1. Germline CDR1 and CDR2: ENHRY and SYGVKD. This CDR3 is built from 16 residues. The V gene end was trimmed by 4 bases and the J gene end by 6 bases; junction bases not matched to a gene: 12.

The rearrangement links TRBV21-1 to TRBJ1-5; TRBD1, the table's D call, was not compared with the DNA. TRBV21-1 is a pseudogene segment. The CDR3 consists of 16 residues. CDR3 region: CASSNTTAYSNQPQHF. The DNA for the CDR3 is TGTGCCAGCAGCAACACGACAGCGTATAGCAATCAGCCCCAGCATTTT.

The chain has TRBV15 and TRBJ2-5; the D is unclear. Germline CDR1 and CDR2: LNHNV and YYDKDF (reference sequence). The V and J ends lost 5 bases and 1 base respectively, with 2 bases between them. The CDR3 consists of 11 residues. As DNA, the CDR3 is TGTGCCACCAGCGGCCAAGAGACCCAGTACTTC. As protein: CATSGQETQYF.

This clone was recorded once. The chain employs TRBV7-2 and TRBJ1-5, with 10 bases aligning to TRBD1. Looked up from germline, CDR1 is SGHTA and CDR2 is FQGNSA. The J segment lost 2 bases and the V segment lost 6 bases, leaving 4 bases of the junction unmatched. This CDR3 contains 15 residues. The CDR3 protein is CASRSGTGGNQPQHF. Written as DNA, the CDR3 is TGTGCCAGCAGATCCGGGACAGGGGGCAATCAGCCCCAGCATTTT.

This clone has just a few counts. This chain uses TRBV10-3 with TRBJ2-7; no reliable D call. Trimming took off 3 bases at V and 2 bases at J, with 8 bases between the two ends. The germline V gene encodes CDR1 ENHRY and CDR2 SYGVKD. The CDR3 length is 13 residues. In DNA form, the CDR3 reads TGTGCCATCAGTGATCCCGATACCTACGAGCAGTACTTC. Amino acids: CAISDPDTYEQYF.

The V gene is TRBV7-2, the J gene TRBJ2-7, with a possible D match to TRBD2 (6 bases). V was clipped by 1 base and J by 0 bases, with 7 bases between them. There are 14 residues in the CDR3. Looked up from germline, CDR1 is SGHTA and CDR2 is FQGNSA. The CDR3 is CASSLVGGSYEQYF. The CDR3 DNA is TGTGCCAGCAGCTTAGTCGGGGGCTCCTACGAGCAGTACTTC.

V gene TRBV5-1 combines with J gene TRBJ2-3, with D perhaps TRBD1 (6 bases). This CDR3 comprises 15 residues. The germline V gene has CDR1 SGHRS and CDR2 YFSETQ. The V and J ends lost 3 bases and 2 bases respectively, with 13 bases between them. CDR3 in DNA: TGCGCCAGCAGCTGGGGGACACTTCCCACAGATACGCAGTATTTT. This encodes CASSWGTLPTDTQYF.

This chain's CDR3 is CASSHGGRSYNSPLHF. The CDR3 DNA reads TGTGCCAGCAGCCATGGGGGGAGGTCCTATAATTCACCCCTCCACTTT. The genes are TRBV3-1 (or the pseudogene TRBV3-2) and TRBJ1-6; D might be TRBD1 (5 bases). There are 16 residues in the CDR3. The V end was cut by 3 bases, the J end by 1 base, with 10 bases between. The V gene's germline CDR1 is LGHDT and CDR2 YNNKEL (reference sequence).